This TCR beta chain was captured by sequencing in a study of identical twins. In TCRdb, the 5' RACE reads were re-called with MiXCR into one record per CDR3 protein. This sample has 1.5 million to 2 million distinct CDR3 sequences, with roughly 35% found just once. This clonotype appeared once. Germline values: CDR1 SGHDN, CDR2 FVKESK. Between the trimmed V and J ends, which lost 3 bases and 0 bases, there was a span of 12 bases. CDR3 size: 16 residues. This sequence originates from a newborn girl in good health. Sequenced: cord blood. The chain employs TRBV14 and TRBJ2-1; a possible D gene is TRBD2 (6 bases). Written as DNA, the CDR3 is TGTGCCAGCAGCCAGATAAGCGGGTTCTCCTACAATGAGCAGTTCTTC. This gives the protein CASSQISGFSYNEQFF.